This T cell receptor delta chain came from a study of γδ T cells in repeated Plasmodium falciparum infection. Broader study findings: Donors in Mali lived in a small rural village, largely one ethnic group.

TCRdb reanalyzed the multiplex PCR reads using CATT. This sample has some 51,000 delta-chain clones, with 1.5% to 2% found just once. In its sample, this clone is medium-sized. Its target is unknown. In the same sample, other DNA sequences code for this CDR3. Germline assignment: CDR1 GEAIGNYY and CDR2 EKD. This CDR3 is built from 17 residues. The V gene end was trimmed by 3 bases and the J gene end by 0 bases; junction bases not matched to a gene: 9. Flow sorting of PBMC yielded separate Vgamma9/Vdelta2+ and Vdelta2-negative gammadelta T cell populations for bulk repertoire analysis. Sequencing used gamma-delta T cells from blood. This TCR derives from a pool of human donors (malaria-infected and uninfected, not separated). This chain links TRDV2 with TRDJ1, with TRDD3 identical over 10 bases. For the CDR3, the DNA is TGTGCCTGTGACTCCCTCAGTACTGGGGGATACACCGATAAACTCATCTTT. It specifies CACDSLSTGGYTDKLIF.